These 32 T cell receptor beta chains were sequenced from one sample in a study of blood T cell repertoires in COVID-19. Profiled with immunoSEQ multiplex PCR; TCRdb holds only in-frame clones, not every one. The sample holds 450,000 to 600,000 clones, about 90% seen once. Material: PBMCs or T cells enriched from blood (not recorded which). Receptor source: a woman aged 18-35 years who had recovered from COVID-19.

The genes are TRBV4-1 and TRBJ2-3; 9 nucleotides align to TRBD2. Germline V gene sequence: CDR1 MGHRA, CDR2 YSYEKL. This CDR3 has 17 residues. V dropped 3 bases and J dropped 5; count of bases not matched to a gene: 12. The CDR3 region has the DNA TGCGCCAGCAGCCAGGGGTACGGGACTAGCAGTAGAGATACGCAGTATTTT. It is translated as CASSQGYGTSSRDTQYF.

This sequence joins TRBV28 and TRBJ2-7; 8 bases are a match to TRBD1. V lost 6 bases, J lost 3 bases, and 7 bases stayed unmatched. The CDR3 is made up of 14 amino acids. Germline V gene data show CDR1 as MDHEN and CDR2 as SYDVKM. This chain's CDR3 is CASSFRDRHYEQYF. As DNA, the CDR3 is TGTGCCAGCAGCTTCCGGGACAGGCACTACGAGCAGTACTTC. The complete variable domain, with remaining parts taken from reference TRBV28 and TRBJ2-7, reads DVKVTQSSRYLVKRTGEKVFLECVQDMDHENMFWYRQDPGLGLRLIYFSYDVKMKEKGDIPEGYSVSREKKERFSLILESASTNQTSMYLCASSFRDRHYEQYFGPGTRLTVT.

The chain combines TRBV7-9 with TRBJ1-2; the D gene is possibly TRBD1 (6 bases). Trimming cost V 5 bases and J 7 bases, with 14 bases left between them. There are 13 residues in the CDR3. Germline loops: CDR1 SEHNR, CDR2 FQNEAQ (reference sequence). The CDR3 loop reads CASSLGPRGGYTF. CDR3 DNA sequence: TGTGCCAGCAGCCTGGGCCCCAGGGGTGGCTACACCTTC.

The V and J genes are TRBV30 and TRBJ2-2; D gene ambiguous. The germline V gene encodes CDR1 GTSNPN and CDR2 SVGIG (reference sequence). The CDR3 contains 14 residues. The ends were cut back, 4 bases at V and 5 bases at J, with 14 bases in the middle. CDR3 DNA sequence: TGTGCCTGGATTTCCGGGTCCTTAACCGGGGAGCTGTTTTTT. It codes for CAWISGSLTGELFF.

The chain recombines TRBV11-2 with TRBJ1-2; 11 bases are shared with TRBD1. The CDR3 length is 19 residues. CDR1 is SGHAT and CDR2 is FQNNGV in the germline V gene. V lost 8 bases to trimming and J lost 0 bases; unmatched junction nucleotides: 17. The CDR3 sequence: CASRSHLRDRGFPNYGYTF. The CDR3, as DNA: TGTGCCAGCCGCTCCCACTTACGGGACAGGGGGTTCCCTAACTATGGCTACACCTTC.

This rearrangement joins TRBV18 to TRBJ2-7; D might be TRBD2 (7 bases). V was trimmed by 5 bases and J by 2 bases, leaving 13 bases between them. Germline values: CDR1 KGHSH, CDR2 LQKENI. The CDR3 length is 14 residues. The CDR3 region has the DNA TGTGCCAGCTCAGGGGGGGCAGGGGCCTACGAGCAGTACTTC. As protein: CASSGGAGAYEQYF.

This chain links TRBV30 with TRBJ2-5, with 11 bases fitting TRBD2. The V and J ends lost 4 bases and 5 bases, in that order; junction bases with no gene match: 9. Germline V lookup: CDR1 GTSNPN, CDR2 SVGIG (reference sequence). This CDR3 has 15 residues. The CDR3 nucleotides are TGTGCCTGGATGTTAGCGGGGGGGGTAGCGGAGACCCAGTACTTC. Translating it yields CAWMLAGGVAETQYF.

The chain uses TRBV5-1 and TRBJ2-1, with 11 bases matching TRBD2. V was pared by 4 bases and J by 3 bases, with 6 bases of the junction left unmatched. The CDR3 length is 16 residues. Germline V CDR1 and CDR2: SGHRS, YFSETQ. The CDR3 reads CASSPLAGGSYNEQFF. CDR3 DNA: TGCGCCAGCAGCCCCTTAGCGGGGGGGAGCTACAATGAGCAGTTCTTC.

The V call is TRBV7-9, the J call TRBJ1-2; D is ambiguous. The V end was cut by 4 bases, the J end by 3 bases, with 9 bases between. Germline CDR1 is SEHNR and CDR2 is FQNEAQ (reference sequence). The CDR3 runs to 13 residues. The CDR3 reads CASSSTGDYGYTF. The DNA of the CDR3 is TGTGCCAGCAGCTCGACCGGGGACTATGGCTACACCTTC.

The chain recombines TRBV4-1 with TRBJ1-5; no definite D call. CDR1 and CDR2 (germline): MGHRA, YSYEKL. The CDR3 sequence is 14 residues long. V was cut by 1 base and J by 1 base, with 5 bases left in between. The CDR3 DNA sequence: TGCGCCAGCAGCCAAGCCTCGAGCAATCAGCCCCAGCATTTT. Its protein product is CASSQASSNQPQHF.

This clone was found once. The chain carries TRBV7-2 and TRBJ2-3, with TRBD2 as a possible D gene (6 bases). The CDR3 length is 15 residues. CDR1 and CDR2 (germline): SGHTA, FQGNSA. The germline V and J ends were trimmed by 2 bases and 4 bases, with 13 bases remaining between them. The CDR3 DNA is TGTGCCAGCAGCTTACTCGCGGGGTATGCAGATACGCAGTATTTT. Protein product: CASSLLAGYADTQYF. The full variable domain, rest sourced from reference TRBV7-2 and TRBJ2-3, is GAGVSQSPSNKVTEKGKDVELRCDPISGHTALYWYRQSLGQGLEFLIYFQGNSAPDKSGLPSDRFSAERTGGSVSTLTIQRTQQEDSAVYLCASSLLAGYADTQYFGPGTRLTVL.

This chain links TRBV29-1 with TRBJ2-5; D might be TRBD2 (5 bases). Germline CDR1 SQVTM, CDR2 ANQGSEA. The V end lost 7 bases, the J end lost 4 bases, and 13 bases lay between the germline ends. The CDR3 is 12 amino acids. CDR3 sequence: CSALGEGETQYF. The CDR3 region has the DNA TGCAGCGCTCTGGGAGAAGGAGAGACCCAGTACTTC.

CDR3 in amino acids: CASSLTGPTGYTF. CDR3 nucleotide sequence: TGTGCCAGCAGCTTGACAGGTCCCACTGGCTACACCTTC. J is TRBJ1-2 and V is TRBV5-6, with D possibly matching TRBD1 (5 bases). Germline values: CDR1 SGHDT, CDR2 YYEEEE. V was shortened by 1 base and J by 7 bases, with 11 bases between the two germline ends. The CDR3 spans 13 residues.

V is TRBV28 and J is TRBJ1-6, with 7 bases that match TRBD1. CDR3 length: 15 residues. V dropped 8 bases and J dropped 6; count of bases not matched to a gene: 10. Germline V gives CDR1 MDHEN, CDR2 SYDVKM. The CDR3 DNA sequence: TGTGCCAGCCTTGCACAGGGGCAATTTAATTCACCCCTCCACTTT. Translation gives CASLAQGQFNSPLHF. Full variable domain (missing parts from reference TRBV28 and TRBJ1-6): DVKVTQSSRYLVKRTGEKVFLECVQDMDHENMFWYRQDPGLGLRLIYFSYDVKMKEKGDIPEGYSVSREKKERFSLILESASTNQTSMYLCASLAQGQFNSPLHFGNGTRLTVT.

The chain recombines TRBV2 with TRBJ2-1; a weak D match, TRBD1 (6 bases). The CDR3 is made up of 12 amino acids. V was trimmed by 6 bases and J by 6 bases, leaving 9 bases between them. From germline, CDR1 is SNHLY and CDR2 FYNNEI. The CDR3 sequence is CASSNRANEQFF. CDR3 nucleotides: TGTGCCAGCAGCAACAGGGCCAATGAGCAGTTCTTC.

This rearrangement joins TRBV18 to TRBJ1-2; D may be TRBD1 (5 bases). CDR3 length: 17 residues. Trimming took off 3 bases at V and 0 bases at J, with 17 bases between the two ends. Germline V gene lookup returns CDR1 KGHSH and CDR2 LQKENI. CDR3 nucleotide sequence: TGTGCCAGCTCACCTCGTAGGGAGGCAGGGACTAACTATGGCTACACCTTC. Its protein product is CASSPRREAGTNYGYTF.

The chain carries TRBV20-1 and TRBJ1-1, with D unresolved. The CDR3 is made up of 13 amino acids. With 3 bases removed from V and 1 base from J, the gap between germline ends came to 9 bases. The germline CDR1 and CDR2 sequences are DFQATT and SNEGSKA (reference sequence). CDR3 sequence (DNA): TGCAGTGCTAGTTTCCTCTGGAACACTGAAGCTTTCTTT. Its protein product is CSASFLWNTEAFF.

This clone was detected only once. The rearrangement uses TRBV7-9 and TRBJ1-2; 8 bases map to TRBD1. Germline CDR1 reads SEHNR; CDR2 reads FQNEAQ (reference sequence). Trimming took 4 bases from V and 8 from J; bases not matched to a gene: 15. The CDR3 totals 16 residues. The CDR3 DNA reads TGTGCCAGCAGCTCACTACTGCGGAACAGGGGGTACGGCTACACCTTC. Its translation: CASSSLLRNRGYGYTF.

This rearrangement joins TRBV12-5 to TRBJ1-1, with TRBD1 as a possible D gene (6 bases). The germline V gene has CDR1 LGHNT and CDR2 FRNRAP. The V end was cut by 5 bases, the J end by 0 bases, with 16 bases between. CDR3 length equals 16 residues. This CDR3 reads CASGNTGSPMNTEAFF. The CDR3 coding sequence is TGTGCTAGTGGTAATACAGGGAGCCCCATGAACACTGAAGCTTTCTTT.

CDR3 sequence (DNA): TGTGCCAGCAGTGAGGGACAGACTCATCAGCCCCAGCATTTT. It codes for CASSEGQTHQPQHF. The chain has TRBV6-1 and TRBJ1-5; 7 bases are shared with TRBD1. The CDR3 totals 14 residues. The germline gives CDR1 MNHNS, CDR2 SASEGT. The junction had 4 bases not matched to a gene; V was cut back by 3 bases and J by 5 bases.

V and J are TRBV6-4 and TRBJ1-1; D might be TRBD1 (5 bases). V gave up 3 bases and J gave up 10 bases, with 18 bases separating them. Germline V lookup: CDR1 MRHNA, CDR2 SNTAGT. CDR3 length equals 14 residues. Written as DNA, the CDR3 is TGTGCCAGCAGTGATCTTAACCGGGACGGGAGAGCTTTCTTT. It codes for CASSDLNRDGRAFF.

The genes are TRBV23-1 and TRBJ2-5; maybe TRBD2 (6 bases). TRBV23-1 is annotated as an ORF whose role is uncertain. CDR3 length: 16 amino acids. Trimming pared 2 bases from V and 4 bases from J, leaving 17 bases between. The chain's CDR3 is CASSQNVEGRIETQYF. CDR3 nucleotide sequence: TGCGCCAGCAGTCAAAATGTGGAGGGAAGAATAGAGACCCAGTACTTC.

The chain combines TRBV5-4 with TRBJ1-2; perhaps TRBD1 as D (6 bases). The CDR3 extends over 16 amino acids. Deletions cut 2 bases from V and 8 bases from J, with 22 bases between. Germline values: CDR1 SGHNT, CDR2 YYREEE (reference sequence). The DNA of the CDR3 is TGTGCCAGCAGCTTCAGGGGAGGGATGGTATTCGGGGGCTACACCTTC. It encodes CASSFRGGMVFGGYTF.

The chain uses TRBV18 and TRBJ1-1, with a possible D match to TRBD1 (6 bases). V gave up 3 bases and J gave up 3 bases, with 14 bases separating them. The CDR3 is made up of 15 amino acids. Germline CDR1 is KGHSH and CDR2 is LQKENI. DNA for the CDR3: TGTGCCAGCTCACCGAGGGGGAAGGGGGACACTGAAGCTTTCTTT. Translation gives CASSPRGKGDTEAFF.

This clone turned up a few times. The CDR3 loop is CASSLSPGPGNTIYF. The DNA for the CDR3 is TGTGCCAGCAGCTTATCCCCAGGGCCTGGAAACACCATATATTTT. The V gene is TRBV7-9, the J gene TRBJ1-3, with D tentatively TRBD1 (5 bases). The V gene lost 2 bases and the J gene lost 2 bases, with 10 bases spanning the gap. Germline CDR1 reads SEHNR; CDR2 reads FQNEAQ (reference sequence). This CDR3 is built from 15 residues.

V gene TRBV27 combines with J gene TRBJ2-7; 14 positions match TRBD2. V gave up 6 bases and J gave up 4 bases; unmatched junction bases: 11. The CDR3 extends over 17 amino acids. Per the germline V gene, CDR1 is MNHEY and CDR2 is SMNVEV (reference sequence). The CDR3 region is CASRPYSTSGGEYEQYF. CDR3 sequence (DNA): TGTGCCAGCAGACCGTATTCGACTAGCGGGGGGGAATACGAGCAGTACTTC.

The V and J genes are TRBV28 and TRBJ1-4, with TRBD1 as a possible D gene (5 bases). The V and J ends lost 10 bases and 5 bases respectively, with 11 bases between them. The length of the CDR3 is 12 residues. Germline CDR1 MDHEN, CDR2 SYDVKM. CDR3 loop: CAIAGPNEKLFF. CDR3 sequence (DNA): TGTGCCATCGCAGGGCCCAATGAAAAACTGTTTTTT.

This clone has a count of ten or more. The rearrangement uses TRBV3-1 (or the pseudogene TRBV3-2) and TRBJ2-5, with 7 bases fitting TRBD2. J was trimmed by 2 bases and V by 4 bases; bases with no gene match: 4. The CDR3 length is 14 residues. From germline, CDR1 is LGHDT and CDR2 YNNKEL (reference sequence). In DNA, the CDR3 is TGTGCCAGCAGCCTCTCACTAGCGCAAGAGACCCAGTACTTC. Amino acid sequence: CASSLSLAQETQYF.

This rearrangement joins TRBV6-5 to TRBJ1-2, with 8 bases identical to TRBD1. V was pared by 5 bases and J by 7 bases, with 12 bases of the junction left unmatched. There are 15 residues in the CDR3. Looked up from germline, CDR1 is MNHEY and CDR2 is SVGAGI. DNA for the CDR3: TGTGCCAGCAGTCCGTCGGACAGGGAAAGGCTTGGCTACACCTTC. As protein: CASSPSDRERLGYTF.

The chain recombines TRBV18 with TRBJ1-4; D is unresolved. This CDR3 spans 15 amino acids. V gave up 0 bases and J gave up 4 bases, with 9 bases separating them. Germline V gene data show CDR1 as KGHSH and CDR2 as LQKENI. The CDR3: CASSPPTHRNEKLFF. As DNA, the CDR3 is TGTGCCAGCTCACCACCGACACACCGTAATGAAAAACTGTTTTTT.

This clone was observed a few times. The chain combines TRBV28 with TRBJ2-2; D might be TRBD2 (6 bases). The CDR3 covers 15 residues. V was cut by 3 bases and J by 6 bases, with 14 bases left in between. Germline loops: CDR1 MDHEN, CDR2 SYDVKM. The CDR3 sequence: CASSFMGGVAGELFF. The CDR3 coding sequence is TGTGCCAGCAGTTTCATGGGGGGAGTCGCCGGGGAGCTGTTTTTT.

The chain joins TRBV20-1 to TRBJ2-1; perhaps TRBD1 as D (5 bases). Germline V CDR1 and CDR2: DFQATT, SNEGSKA (reference sequence). Trimming left V 3 bases short and J 5 bases short, with 14 bases between. The CDR3 extends over 14 amino acids. The CDR3 here is CSASWQGINNEQFF. CDR3 nucleotide sequence: TGCAGTGCTAGTTGGCAGGGAATCAACAATGAGCAGTTCTTC.